This TCR beta chain is from a study of T cell changes during pregnancy in multiple sclerosis. Sequencing used immunoSEQ multiplex PCR; TCRdb keeps in-frame clones, though not all of them. In the table there are approximately 100,000 clones, just over 90% of which are singletons. The V segment lost 5 bases and the J segment 2 bases; nucleotides outside the gene matches: 5. The germline gives CDR1 LNHDA, CDR2 SQIVND (reference sequence). The CDR3 has 15 amino acids. This chain joins TRBV19 and TRBJ2-1, with TRBD2 matching over 8 bases. Sequencing used peripheral blood, obtained after pregnancy. This TCR came from a female donor in good health, enrolled as a control in a pregnancy study. CDR3 loop: CASSPGLGAYNEQFF. Here the CDR3 DNA reads TGTGCCAGTAGTCCGGGACTAGGCGCCTACAATGAGCAGTTCTTC.